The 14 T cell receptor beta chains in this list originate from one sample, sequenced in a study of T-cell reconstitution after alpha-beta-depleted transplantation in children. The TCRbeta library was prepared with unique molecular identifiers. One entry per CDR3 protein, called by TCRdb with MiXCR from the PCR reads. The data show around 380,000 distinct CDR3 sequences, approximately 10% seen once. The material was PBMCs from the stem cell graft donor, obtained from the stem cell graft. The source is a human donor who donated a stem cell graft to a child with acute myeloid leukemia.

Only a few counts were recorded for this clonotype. The CDR3 loop is CASSLDPVSGEQYV. The CDR3 region has the DNA TGCGCCAGCAGCTTGGATCCGGTCTCGGGGGAGCAGTACGTC. The V call is TRBV5-1, the J call TRBJ2-7, with a tentative D call TRBD2 (5 bases). Per the germline V gene, CDR1 is SGHRS and CDR2 is YFSETQ. V lost 0 bases and J 7 bases, leaving 14 bases between the germline ends. The CDR3 consists of 14 residues.

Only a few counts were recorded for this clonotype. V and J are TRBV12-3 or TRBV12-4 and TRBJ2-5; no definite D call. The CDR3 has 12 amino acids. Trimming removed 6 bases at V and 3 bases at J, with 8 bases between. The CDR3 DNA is TGTGCCAGCAGCCATACAGAAGAGACCCAGTACTTC. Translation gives CASSHTEETQYF.

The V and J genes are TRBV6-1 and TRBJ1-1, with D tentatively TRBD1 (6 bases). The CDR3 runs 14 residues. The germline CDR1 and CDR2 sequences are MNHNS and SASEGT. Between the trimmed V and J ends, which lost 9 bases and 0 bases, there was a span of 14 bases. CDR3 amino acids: CASWEQGLNTEAFF. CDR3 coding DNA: TGTGCCAGTTGGGAACAGGGTTTGAACACTGAAGCTTTCTTT.

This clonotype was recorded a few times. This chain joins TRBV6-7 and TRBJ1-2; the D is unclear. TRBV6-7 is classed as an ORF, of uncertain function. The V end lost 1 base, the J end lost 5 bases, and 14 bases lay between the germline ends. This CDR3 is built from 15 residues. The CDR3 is CASSYFSRGEYGYTF. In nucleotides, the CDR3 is TGTGCCAGCAGTTACTTTTCCCGGGGAGAATATGGCTACACCTTC.

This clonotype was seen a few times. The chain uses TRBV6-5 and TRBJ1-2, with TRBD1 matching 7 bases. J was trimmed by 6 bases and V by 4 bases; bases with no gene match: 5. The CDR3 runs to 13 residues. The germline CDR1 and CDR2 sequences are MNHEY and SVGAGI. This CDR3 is CASSSGTEDGYTF. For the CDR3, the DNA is TGTGCCAGCAGTTCCGGGACAGAGGATGGCTACACCTTC.

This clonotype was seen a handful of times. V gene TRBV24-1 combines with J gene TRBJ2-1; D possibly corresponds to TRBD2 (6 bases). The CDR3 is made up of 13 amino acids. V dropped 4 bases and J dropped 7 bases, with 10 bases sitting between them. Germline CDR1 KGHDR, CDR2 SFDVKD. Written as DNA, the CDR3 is TGTGCCACCAGTGAGGGGACTTCGAATGAGCAGTTCTTC. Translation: CATSEGTSNEQFF.

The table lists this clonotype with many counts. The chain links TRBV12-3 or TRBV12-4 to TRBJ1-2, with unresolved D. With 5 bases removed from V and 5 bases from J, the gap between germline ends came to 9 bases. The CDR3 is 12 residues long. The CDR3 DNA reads TGTGCCAGCAGTCAAACCGGTTATGGCTACACCTTC. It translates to CASSQTGYGYTF.

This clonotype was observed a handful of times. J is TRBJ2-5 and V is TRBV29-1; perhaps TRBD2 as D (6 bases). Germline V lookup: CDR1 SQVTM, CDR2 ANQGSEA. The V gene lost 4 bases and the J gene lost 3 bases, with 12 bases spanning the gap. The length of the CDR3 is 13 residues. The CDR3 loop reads CSVAVGGEETQYF. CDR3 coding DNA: TGCAGCGTTGCGGTAGGCGGGGAAGAGACCCAGTACTTC.

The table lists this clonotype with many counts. CDR3 residues: CASSFQGTDTQYF. The CDR3 coding sequence is TGTGCCAGCAGTTTCCAGGGCACAGATACGCAGTATTTT. The J gene is TRBJ2-3, the V gene TRBV12-3 or TRBV12-4; no reliable D call. The CDR3 has 13 amino acids. Trimming stripped 3 bases from V and 1 base from J, with 5 bases between.

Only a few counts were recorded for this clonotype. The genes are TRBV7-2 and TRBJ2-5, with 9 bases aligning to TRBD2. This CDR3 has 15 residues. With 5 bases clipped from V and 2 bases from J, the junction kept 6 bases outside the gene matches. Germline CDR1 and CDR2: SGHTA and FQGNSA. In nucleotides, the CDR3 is TGTGCCAGCAGCCCTAGCGGGATTTCGCAAGAGACCCAGTACTTC. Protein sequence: CASSPSGISQETQYF.

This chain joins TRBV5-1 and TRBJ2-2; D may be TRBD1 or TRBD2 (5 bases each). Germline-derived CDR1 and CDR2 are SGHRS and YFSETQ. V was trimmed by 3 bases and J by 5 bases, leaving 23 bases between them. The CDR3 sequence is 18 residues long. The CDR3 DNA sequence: TGCGCCAGCAGCTCCTCCCTCCTAGTGGCAGGGAGTACCGGGGAGCTGTTTTTT. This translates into CASSSSLLVAGSTGELFF.

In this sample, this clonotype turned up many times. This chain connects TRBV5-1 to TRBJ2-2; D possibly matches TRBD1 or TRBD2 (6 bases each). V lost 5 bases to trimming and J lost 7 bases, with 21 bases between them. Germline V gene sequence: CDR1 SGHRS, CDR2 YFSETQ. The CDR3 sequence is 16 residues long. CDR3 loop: CASSILPGASGGELFF. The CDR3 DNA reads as TGCGCCAGCAGTATCCTACCGGGGGCGTCTGGCGGGGAGCTGTTTTTT.

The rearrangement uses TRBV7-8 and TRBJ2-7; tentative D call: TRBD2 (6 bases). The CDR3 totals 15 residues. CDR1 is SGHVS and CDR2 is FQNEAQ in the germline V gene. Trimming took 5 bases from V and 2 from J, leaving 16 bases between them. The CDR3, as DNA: TGTGCCAGCAGCCTGACCCCGGGAGCAACCTACGAGCAGTACTTC. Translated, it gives CASSLTPGATYEQYF.

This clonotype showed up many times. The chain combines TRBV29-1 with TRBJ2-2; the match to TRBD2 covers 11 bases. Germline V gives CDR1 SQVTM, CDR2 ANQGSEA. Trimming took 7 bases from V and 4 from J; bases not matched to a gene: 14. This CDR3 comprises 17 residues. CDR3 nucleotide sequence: TGCAGCGCGGCGGACCTTCCCGGGACTAGCGGCACCGGGGAGCTGTTTTTT. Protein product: CSAADLPGTSGTGELFF.